What follows are 29 T cell receptor beta chains derived from one specimen sequenced in a study of cytomegalovirus exposure and HLA in healthy donors. The PCR ran on 60 Vbeta and 13 Jbeta primers. Generated by immunoSEQ multiplex PCR, the TCRdb table keeps only in-frame clones and is missing some. The sample yields 150,000 to 200,000 clones, around three quarters seen once. Sequenced: PBMCs. The receptors shown here come from a woman between 45 and 60 years old in good health and CMV-seronegative.

This clone was recorded once. The genes are TRBV29-1 and TRBJ2-1; 13 bases fit TRBD2. With 4 bases clipped from V and 10 bases from J, the junction kept 13 bases outside the gene matches. The CDR3 is made up of 16 amino acids. The germline CDR1 and CDR2 sequences are SQVTM and ANQGSEA. The CDR3 coding sequence is TGCAGCGTTGCTTCGGTGAGGACTAGCGGGAGTAGGGAGCAGTTCTTC. Its protein is CSVASVRTSGSREQFF.

The chain has TRBV7-2 and TRBJ2-7, with D perhaps TRBD1 (6 bases). V dropped 6 bases and J dropped 1 base, with 16 bases sitting between them. This CDR3 is 15 amino acids long. Germline CDR1 SGHTA, CDR2 FQGNSA. CDR3 DNA: TGTGCCAGCAGAAAGGGGACACAATCTTCCTACGAGCAGTACTTC. It yields the protein CASRKGTQSSYEQYF.

This clone was found a few times. As DNA, the CDR3 is TGCGCCAGCAGCCGAATTCTCGACAGTCTCTACAATGAGCAGTTCTTC. It codes for CASSRILDSLYNEQFF. This rearrangement joins TRBV4-3 to TRBJ2-1; possibly TRBD1 for D (5 bases). This CDR3 has 16 residues. Trimming pared 4 bases from V and 3 bases from J, leaving 16 bases between. Germline V gives CDR1 LGHNA, CDR2 YSLEER.

V is TRBV10-1 and J is TRBJ2-7; perhaps TRBD1 as D (6 bases). V was shortened by 6 bases and J by 6 bases, with 18 bases between the two germline ends. Looked up from germline, CDR1 is WNHNN and CDR2 is SYGVQD (reference sequence). This CDR3 is 14 amino acids long. The DNA of the CDR3 is TGCGCCAGCAGCCCTGACAGGAGGCCGGGCGAGCAGTACTTC. Residues: CASSPDRRPGEQYF.

This clone was seen a few times. The chain uses TRBV5-1 and TRBJ2-7, with 7 bases matching TRBD2. The ends lost 3 bases at V and 1 base at J; junction bases unmatched: 4. The CDR3 consists of 14 residues. Germline V gene data show CDR1 as SGHRS and CDR2 as YFSETQ. Written as DNA, the CDR3 is TGCGCCAGCAGCTCGGGGGGATATTCCTACGAGCAGTACTTC. Residues: CASSSGGYSYEQYF.

The CDR3 DNA reads as TGTGCCATCAGTGAGTCAGGCTTCGGGACTACCCGGGGCTCCTACGAGCAGTACTTC. It codes for CAISESGFGTTRGSYEQYF. This rearrangement joins TRBV10-3 to TRBJ2-7; 7 nucleotides align to TRBD2. After removal of 0 bases from V and 0 bases from J, the junction contained 14 bases not matched to a gene. Germline-derived CDR1 and CDR2 are ENHRY and SYGVKD. The length of the CDR3 is 19 residues.

This rearrangement joins TRBV5-5 to TRBJ2-5; 8 bases match TRBD1. The end of the DNA fits TRBJ2-7 better, so the J call may be wrong. CDR1 and CDR2 from the germline V gene are SGHKS and YYEKEE (reference sequence). The CDR3 totals 14 residues. CDR3 bases: TGTGCCAGCAGCCAAAGGACAGGGTCTTACGAGCAGTACTTC. Translating gives CASSQRTGSYEQYF.

This chain joins TRBV30 and TRBJ1-3; 11 bases map to TRBD1. The CDR3 length is 15 residues. Germline trimming cut 5 bases from V and 2 bases from J; bases unmatched to any gene: 5. Germline CDR1 is GTSNPN and CDR2 is SVGIG (reference sequence). The CDR3, as DNA: TGTGCCTGGGGGGGACAGGGGGGACCTGGAAACACCATATATTTT. It yields the protein CAWGGQGGPGNTIYF.

Of note for this clone: One end of the junction does not line up with germline, which may come from a read error. This chain joins TRBV7-9 and TRBJ2-2, with unresolved D. Germline CDR1 SEHNR, CDR2 FQNEAQ (reference sequence). There are 12 residues in the CDR3. The CDR3 coding sequence is TGTTCCAGCAGCCCCGGTCCCGGGGAGCTGTTTTTT. Translated, it gives CSSSPGPGELFF.

The chain uses TRBV19 and TRBJ2-5, with a weak D call TRBD2 (6 bases). This CDR3 is 14 amino acids long. Per germline, CDR1 LNHDA and CDR2 SQIVND (reference sequence). V was pared by 3 bases and J by 1 base, with 9 bases between. CDR3 sequence: CASSISGFQETQYF. For the CDR3, the DNA is TGTGCCAGTAGTATTAGCGGCTTCCAAGAGACCCAGTACTTC. Full variable domain (missing parts from reference TRBV19 and TRBJ2-5): DGGITQSPKYLFRKEGQNVTLSCEQNLNHDAMYWYRQDPGQGLRLIYYSQIVNDFQKGDIAEGYSVSREKKESFPLTVTSAQKNPTAFYLCASSISGFQETQYFGPGTRLLVL.

This clone has more than one count but fewer than ten. V is TRBV7-2 and J is TRBJ2-7, with D tentatively TRBD2 (6 bases). The V gene's germline CDR1 is SGHTA and CDR2 FQGNSA. The CDR3 covers 13 residues. V was trimmed by 5 bases and J by 7 bases, leaving 15 bases between them. The CDR3 coding sequence is TGTGCCAGCAGCGCCCTAGGAGGGTTGGAGCAGTACTTC. Residues: CASSALGGLEQYF.

The chain uses TRBV6-5 and TRBJ1-1, with TRBD1 matching over 7 bases. V shed 6 bases and J 6 bases; nucleotides not matched to a gene: 1. There are 11 residues in the CDR3. Germline lookup yields CDR1 MNHEY and CDR2 SVGAGI. The CDR3 DNA follows: TGTGCCAGCAGCCAGGGGGCTGAAGCTTTCTTT. Protein product: CASSQGAEAFF.

The chain carries TRBV19 and TRBJ2-2; 12 positions match TRBD2. The germline CDR1 and CDR2 sequences are LNHDA and SQIVND (reference sequence). V trimming: 6 bases; J trimming: 5 bases; junction bases outside the gene matches: 10. The length of the CDR3 is 17 residues. Here the CDR3 DNA reads TGTGCCAGTAGAAACCCCGCCGGACTAGCGGGAACCGGGGAGCTGTTTTTT. This gives the protein CASRNPAGLAGTGELFF. Using reference TRBV19 and TRBJ2-2 for the parts outside the CDR3, the full variable domain is DGGITQSPKYLFRKEGQNVTLSCEQNLNHDAMYWYRQDPGQGLRLIYYSQIVNDFQKGDIAEGYSVSREKKESFPLTVTSAQKNPTAFYLCASRNPAGLAGTGELFFGEGSRLTVL.

The chain joins TRBV4-1 to TRBJ2-2, with 7 bases fitting TRBD2. Germline assignment: CDR1 MGHRA and CDR2 YSYEKL. The CDR3 runs 14 residues. The J segment lost 4 bases and the V segment lost 1 base, leaving 0 bases of the junction unmatched. The CDR3 loop reads CASSQGGGTGELFF. The CDR3 bases are TGCGCCAGCAGCCAAGGGGGGGGCACCGGGGAGCTGTTTTTT.

The rearrangement uses TRBV9 and TRBJ2-5, with a tentative D call TRBD1 (5 bases). The V and J ends lost 0 bases and 7 bases respectively, with 13 bases between them. Per germline, CDR1 SGDLS and CDR2 YYNGEE. The CDR3 is 14 amino acids. Here the CDR3 DNA reads TGTGCCAGCAGCGTAGTGTCAGGGATGGGGACCCAGTACTTC. Translated, it gives CASSVVSGMGTQYF. Based on the CDR3 plus reference TRBV9 and TRBJ2-5, the full variable domain is DSGVTQTPKHLITATGQRVTLRCSPRSGDLSVYWYQQSLDQGLQFLIQYYNGEERAKGNILERFSAQQFPDLHSELNLSSLELGDSALYFCASSVVSGMGTQYFGPGTRLLVL.

The V and J genes are TRBV28 and TRBJ1-2; D gene uncertain. V was pared by 7 bases and J by 2 bases, with 8 bases between. CDR3 length: 12 amino acids. Germline V CDR1 and CDR2: MDHEN, SYDVKM. CDR3 sequence reads: CASTGYNYGYTF. The CDR3 coding sequence is TGTGCCAGCACGGGGTACAACTATGGCTACACCTTC.

The chain recombines TRBV7-2 with TRBJ2-7; 9 bases fit TRBD1. The CDR3 extends over 15 amino acids. The V segment lost 4 bases and the J segment 6 bases; nucleotides outside the gene matches: 10. Germline-derived CDR1 and CDR2 are SGHTA and FQGNSA. CDR3 in amino acids: CASSSTGGIYVEQYF. The CDR3 DNA is TGTGCCAGCAGCTCGACAGGGGGGATTTATGTCGAGCAGTACTTC.

The CDR3 DNA reads as TGCGCCAGCAGCCTAAGAGCAGGGGAATTCTACAATGAGCAGTTCTTC. The encoded protein is CASSLRAGEFYNEQFF. The chain links TRBV4-1 to TRBJ2-1, with D perhaps matching TRBD1 (6 bases). Trimming left V 4 bases short and J 3 bases short, with 16 bases between. The CDR3 covers 16 residues. The germline gives CDR1 MGHRA, CDR2 YSYEKL.

V usage is TRBV19 and J usage is TRBJ1-5; D gene unclear. The germline V gene encodes CDR1 LNHDA and CDR2 SQIVND (reference sequence). The V and J ends lost 7 bases and 2 bases respectively, with 12 bases between them. The CDR3 length is 14 residues. CDR3 in amino acids: CASMDVLGNQPQHF. In nucleotides, the CDR3 is TGTGCCAGTATGGACGTACTAGGCAATCAGCCCCAGCATTTT.

The chain recombines TRBV4-1 with TRBJ2-1; 12 nucleotides line up with TRBD2. This CDR3 has 21 residues. Trimming removed 0 bases from V and 9 bases from J; junction bases left unmatched: 21. From germline, CDR1 is MGHRA and CDR2 YSYEKL. Here the CDR3 reads CASSQDEVGSSVSSGGVEQFF. In DNA form, the CDR3 reads TGCGCCAGCAGCCAAGATGAGGTGGGCAGTTCTGTGTCTAGCGGGGGGGTTGAGCAGTTCTTC.

The rearrangement links TRBV6-1 to TRBJ2-1; 11 bases are shared with TRBD1. Losses at the gene ends were 2 bases for V and 2 bases for J; bases not matched to a gene: 2. Germline CDR1 MNHNS, CDR2 SASEGT. The CDR3 runs 16 residues. DNA of the CDR3: TGTGCCAGCAGTGAATTGGGACAGGGGGCCTACAATGAGCAGTTCTTC. Protein: CASSELGQGAYNEQFF.

A word on this clone: One junction end disagrees with the germline gene, perhaps due to a read error. The same CDR3 is also encoded by other DNA sequences in this sample. The chain couples TRBV30 to TRBJ1-6; D may be TRBD1 (5 bases). The CDR3 covers 13 residues. CDR1 is GTSNPN and CDR2 is SVGIG in the germline V gene (reference sequence). CDR3 residues: CAWRQVYNSPLHF. Written as DNA, the CDR3 is TGTGCCTGGAGACAGGTCTATAATTCCCCCCTCCACTTT.

This rearrangement joins TRBV28 to TRBJ1-1; D is undetermined. V was trimmed by 3 bases and J by 4 bases, leaving 6 bases between them. The CDR3 loop spans 12 amino acids. Germline CDR1 reads MDHEN; CDR2 reads SYDVKM. The CDR3 protein is CASSLAPTEAFF. CDR3 coding DNA: TGTGCCAGCAGTTTGGCACCCACTGAAGCTTTCTTT.

The J gene is TRBJ1-1, the V gene TRBV6-1, with a tentative D call TRBD1 (6 bases). This CDR3 is 13 amino acids long. Per germline, CDR1 MNHNS and CDR2 SASEGT. V was trimmed by 2 bases and J by 6 bases, leaving 10 bases between them. CDR3 nucleotides: TGTGCCAGCAGTGAACTTAGGGGGTCTGAAGCTTTCTTT. It is translated as CASSELRGSEAFF.

The chain carries TRBV30 and TRBJ1-4, with a weak D call TRBD1 (5 bases). The CDR3 is made up of 14 amino acids. Trimming removed 0 bases from V and 6 bases from J, with 11 bases in between. Germline V gene sequence: CDR1 GTSNPN, CDR2 SVGIG (reference sequence). The DNA for the CDR3 is TGTGCCTGGAGTGTCGGCAGGGCAGATGAAAAACTGTTTTTT. Amino acid sequence: CAWSVGRADEKLFF.

The genes are TRBV18 and TRBJ2-1; D is possibly TRBD1 (5 bases). Looked up from germline, CDR1 is KGHSH and CDR2 is LQKENI. This CDR3 comprises 13 residues. V was pared by 3 bases and J by 8 bases, with 11 bases between. The CDR3 bases are TGTGCCAGCTCACCGCTCAGGGAACATGAGCAGTTCTTC. Protein product: CASSPLREHEQFF.

This chain links TRBV11-2 with TRBJ2-3, with D possibly TRBD1 on 6 matching bases. The CDR3 contains 17 residues. V was shortened by 0 bases and J by 6 bases, with 19 bases between the two germline ends. In germline, CDR1 is SGHAT, CDR2 FQNNGV. In DNA form, the CDR3 reads TGTGCCAGCAGCTTAGAGCCCTGGGACACCTCGGGTGATACGCAGTATTTT. This gives the protein CASSLEPWDTSGDTQYF.

The V and J genes are TRBV9 and TRBJ2-3, with D unclear. This CDR3 has 16 amino acids. Trimming removed 3 bases from V and 2 bases from J, with 16 bases in between. The V gene's germline CDR1 is SGDLS and CDR2 YYNGEE. The CDR3 DNA is TGTGCCAGCAGCGGTTCTAGAGAAATCCTCACAGATACGCAGTATTTT. Amino acid sequence: CASSGSREILTDTQYF. The full variable domain, completed using reference TRBV9 and TRBJ2-3, is DSGVTQTPKHLITATGQRVTLRCSPRSGDLSVYWYQQSLDQGLQFLIQYYNGEERAKGNILERFSAQQFPDLHSELNLSSLELGDSALYFCASSGSREILTDTQYFGPGTRLTVL.

The V call is TRBV10-3, the J call TRBJ2-5, with no clear D. This CDR3 comprises 16 residues. Germline V CDR1 and CDR2: ENHRY, SYGVKD. Trimming removed 2 bases at V and 2 bases at J, with 15 bases between. The CDR3 protein is CAISERSRPQQETQYF. The CDR3, as DNA: TGTGCCATCAGTGAGCGGTCCAGGCCCCAGCAAGAGACCCAGTACTTC.